Following are 2 T cell receptor beta chains from one sample sequenced in a study of OX40 agonist ivuxolimab in advanced cancers. TCRdb keeps only in-frame clones here, not all; method: immunoSEQ multiplex PCR. The table has approximately 68,000 clones, roughly 80% seen once; the top ten hold 6.7%. Specimen: CD4+ or CD8+ T cells sorted from blood, collected in a trial of the OX40 agonist ivuxolimab. These receptors all stem from an adult with an advanced solid tumor such as melanoma, head and neck, liver or kidney cancer.

This sequence joins TRBV7-2 and TRBJ2-3; 8 bases line up with TRBD2. Trimming removed 1 base from V and 6 bases from J; junction bases left unmatched: 9. CDR3 length: 16 residues. CDR1 SGHTA and CDR2 FQGNSA come from the germline V gene. The DNA of the CDR3 is TGTGCCAGCAGCTTAGAGCCGGGGGGGACCCAGGATACGCAGTATTTT. Translated: CASSLEPGGTQDTQYF.

The chain recombines TRBV5-1 with TRBJ1-4, with D possibly TRBD1 on 5 matching bases. The CDR3 spans 14 residues. The V end lost 6 bases, the J end lost 5 bases, and 14 bases lay between the germline ends. From germline, CDR1 is SGHRS and CDR2 YFSETQ. CDR3 bases: TGCGCCAGCAACTACACAGGAACCAATGAAAAACTGTTTTTT. This gives the protein CASNYTGTNEKLFF. Full variable domain (rest looked up from reference TRBV5-1 and TRBJ1-4): KAGVTQTPRYLIKTRGQQVTLSCSPISGHRSVSWYQQTPGQGLQFLFEYFSETQRNKGNFPGRFSGRQFSNSRSEMNVSTLELGDSALYLCASNYTGTNEKLFFGSGTQLSVL.